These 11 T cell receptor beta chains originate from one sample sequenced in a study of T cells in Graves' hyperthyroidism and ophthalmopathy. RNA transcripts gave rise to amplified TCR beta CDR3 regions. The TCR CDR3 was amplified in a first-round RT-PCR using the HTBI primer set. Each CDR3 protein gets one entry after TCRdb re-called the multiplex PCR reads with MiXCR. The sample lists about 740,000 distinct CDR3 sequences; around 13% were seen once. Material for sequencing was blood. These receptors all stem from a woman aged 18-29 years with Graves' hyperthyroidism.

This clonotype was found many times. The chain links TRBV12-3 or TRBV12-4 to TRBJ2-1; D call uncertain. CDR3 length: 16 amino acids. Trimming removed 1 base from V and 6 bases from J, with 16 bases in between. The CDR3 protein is CASSLGITTVPNEQFF. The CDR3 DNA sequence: TGTGCCAGCAGTTTAGGTATCACCACGGTACCCAATGAGCAGTTCTTC.

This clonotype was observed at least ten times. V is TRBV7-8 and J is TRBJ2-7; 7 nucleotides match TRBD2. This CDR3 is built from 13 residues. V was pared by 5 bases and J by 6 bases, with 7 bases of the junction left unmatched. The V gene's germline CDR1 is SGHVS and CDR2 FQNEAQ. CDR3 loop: CASSPGPGGEQYF. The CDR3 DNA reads TGTGCCAGCAGCCCGGGACCGGGAGGCGAGCAGTACTTC.

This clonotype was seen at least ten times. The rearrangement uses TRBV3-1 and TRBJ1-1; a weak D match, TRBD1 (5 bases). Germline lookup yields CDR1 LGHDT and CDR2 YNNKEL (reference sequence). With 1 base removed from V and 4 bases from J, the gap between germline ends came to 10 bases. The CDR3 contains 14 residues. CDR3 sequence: CASSQAGRPTEAFF. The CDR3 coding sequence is TGTGCCAGCAGCCAAGCGGGACGACCCACTGAAGCTTTCTTT.

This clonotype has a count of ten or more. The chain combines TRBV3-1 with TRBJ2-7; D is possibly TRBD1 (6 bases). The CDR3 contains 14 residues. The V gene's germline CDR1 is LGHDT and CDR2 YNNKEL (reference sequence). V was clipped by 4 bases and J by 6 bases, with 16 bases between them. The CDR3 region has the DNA TGTGCCAGCAGCCCGACAGGTCAATTGCGCGAGCAGTACTTC. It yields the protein CASSPTGQLREQYF.

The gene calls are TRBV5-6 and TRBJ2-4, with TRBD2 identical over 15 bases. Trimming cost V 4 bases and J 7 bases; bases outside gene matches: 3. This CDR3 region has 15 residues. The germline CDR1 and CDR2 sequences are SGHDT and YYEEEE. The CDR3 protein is CASSGLAGGPNIQYF. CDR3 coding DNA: TGTGCCAGCAGCGGACTAGCGGGAGGGCCGAACATTCAGTACTTC.

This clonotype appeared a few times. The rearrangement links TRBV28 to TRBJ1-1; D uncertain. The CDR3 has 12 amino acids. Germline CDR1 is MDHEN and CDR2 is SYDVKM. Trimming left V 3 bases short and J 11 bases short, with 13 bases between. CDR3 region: CASSFGQLGAFF. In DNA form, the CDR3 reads TGTGCCAGCAGTTTCGGGCAGTTGGGGGCTTTCTTT.

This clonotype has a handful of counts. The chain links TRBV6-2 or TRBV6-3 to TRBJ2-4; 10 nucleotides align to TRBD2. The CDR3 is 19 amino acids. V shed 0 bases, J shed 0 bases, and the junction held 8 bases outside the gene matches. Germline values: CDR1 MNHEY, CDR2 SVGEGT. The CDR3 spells CASSYSRTSGFLAKNIQYF. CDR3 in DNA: TGTGCCAGCAGTTACTCCCGGACTAGCGGCTTTCTAGCCAAAAACATTCAGTACTTC.

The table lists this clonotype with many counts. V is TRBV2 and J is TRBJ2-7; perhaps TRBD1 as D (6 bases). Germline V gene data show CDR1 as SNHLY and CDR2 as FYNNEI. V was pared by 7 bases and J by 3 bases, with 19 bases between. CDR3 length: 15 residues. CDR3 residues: CASTDPGTRIYEQYF. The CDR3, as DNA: TGTGCCAGCACCGATCCCGGGACAAGAATCTACGAGCAGTACTTC.

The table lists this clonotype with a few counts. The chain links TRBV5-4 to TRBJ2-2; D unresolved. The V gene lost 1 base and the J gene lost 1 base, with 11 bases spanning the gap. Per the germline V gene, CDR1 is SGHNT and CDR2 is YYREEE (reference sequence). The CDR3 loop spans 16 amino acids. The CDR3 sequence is CASSLSGGLNTGELFF. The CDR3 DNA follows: TGTGCCAGCAGCTTGTCGGGCGGCTTGAACACCGGGGAGCTGTTTTTT.

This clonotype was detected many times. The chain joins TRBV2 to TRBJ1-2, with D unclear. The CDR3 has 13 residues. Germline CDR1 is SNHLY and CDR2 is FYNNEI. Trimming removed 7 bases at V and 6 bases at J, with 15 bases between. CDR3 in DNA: TGTGCCAGCAATGGACCGAGACTAGATGGCTACACCTTC. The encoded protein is CASNGPRLDGYTF.

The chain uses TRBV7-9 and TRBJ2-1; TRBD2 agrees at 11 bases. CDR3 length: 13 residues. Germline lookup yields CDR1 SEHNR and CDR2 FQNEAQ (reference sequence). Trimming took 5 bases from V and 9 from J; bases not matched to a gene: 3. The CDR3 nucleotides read TGTGCCAGCAGCCCCACTAGCGGGAGTGAGCAGTTCTTC. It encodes CASSPTSGSEQFF.